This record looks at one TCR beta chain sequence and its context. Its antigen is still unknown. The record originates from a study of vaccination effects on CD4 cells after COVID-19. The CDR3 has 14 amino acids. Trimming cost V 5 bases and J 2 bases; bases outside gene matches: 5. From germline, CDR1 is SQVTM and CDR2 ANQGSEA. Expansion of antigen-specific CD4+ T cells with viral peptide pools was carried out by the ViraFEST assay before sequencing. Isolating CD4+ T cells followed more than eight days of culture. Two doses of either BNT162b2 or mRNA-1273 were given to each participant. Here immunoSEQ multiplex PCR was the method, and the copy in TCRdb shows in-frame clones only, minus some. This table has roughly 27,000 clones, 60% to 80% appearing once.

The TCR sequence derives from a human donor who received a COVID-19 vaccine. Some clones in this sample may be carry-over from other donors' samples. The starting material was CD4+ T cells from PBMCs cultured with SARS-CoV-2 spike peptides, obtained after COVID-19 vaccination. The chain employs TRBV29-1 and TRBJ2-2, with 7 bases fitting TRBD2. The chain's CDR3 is CSVTRDYNTGELFF. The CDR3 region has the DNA TGCAGCGTTACCCGGGACTATAACACCGGGGAGCTGTTTTTT.